Described below is a single T cell receptor (beta chain) sequence and its context. The target of this receptor is not known. No base quality values were provided; no much bigger clone lies one nucleotide off. CDR1 KGHSH and CDR2 LQKENI were looked up in the germline V gene. Trimming at the junction amounts to 4 bases on V and 8 bases on J, and the germline ends lie 11 bases apart. The CDR3 goes from the cysteine to the phenylalanine over 13 residues. Just the 39-base CDR3 DNA is kept, in frame starting at base 1. The cohort was made up of approximately 670 healthy bone marrow donors. At the time of sampling, all cohort members were nominally healthy, though unrecorded immune exposures were likely present. The donor was CMV seronegative and was included in the group of about 400 seronegative cohort members. Each donor provided a peripheral blood sample, and peripheral blood mononuclear cells were used for TCR beta sequencing. The Qiagen DNeasy Blood Extraction Kit was used to extract genomic DNA from the blood cell samples.

This entry comes from a study of cytomegalovirus exposure and HLA in healthy donors (dated by TCRdb to the late 2010s). At the level of the whole study: In an earlier analysis of 587 of the donors, roughly 300 Gb of sequence data and 95 million to 130 million unique TCR beta sequences from roughly 180 million T cells were reported. Of the approximately 400 genotyped donors, roughly 80% fell in the genetic ancestry cluster associated with self-reported Caucasian donors. In addition to the first cohort of 650 to 800 subjects, a separate validation cohort of 100 to 150 different subjects was used. Several DR-DQ haplotypes were handled as single units for association and clustering because linkage in the cohort was strong. The study used immunosequencing to profile the T cell repertoires of more than 650 subjects and linked those repertoires to cytomegalovirus serostatus. Among roughly 400 genotyped donors of the cohort, an average of around 250,000 unique TCR beta nucleotide sequences was sequenced per donor, of which 15% to 20% were non-productive. All discovery cohort repertoires had been generated using a single sequencing platform. Typing coverage differed by locus: A, B, C, DRB1 and DQB1 were typed in roughly 620-640 donors, DQA1 in approximately 520, DPA1 in 606, and DPB1 in 450 to 480. To decide whether each TCR beta V gene segment behaved as functional or pseudogenic, an earlier analysis of some 570 of the donors relied on high-throughput TCR beta sequencing. To study patterns of TCR occurrence, a later analysis re-analyzed previously published TCR beta repertoires from more than 550 donors and added high-resolution HLA genotyping. The aim of the study was to test whether cataloging public T cell receptors could identify signatures of past pathogen exposure. Roughly 300 gigabases of sequencing data and roughly 90 million unique TCR sequences were included in an early release covering about 700 HLA-typed donors. Genome-wide SNP genotypes for about three fifths of the roughly 670 donors were used in a later genetic analysis, which treated that subset as a discovery cohort. To predict cytomegalovirus infection status, the study combined high-throughput TCR immunosequencing, statistical association of individual TCRs with disease status, and machine learning. Donor age, sex, ethnicity and CMV serostatus were collected together with the repertoire data. Rather than using new phenotypic data, the later analysis identified candidate immune exposures from TCR beta sequences and from how often those sequences occurred across donors. Class I and class II HLA loci were covered by the typing at four-digit resolution. The investigation overall reported the following: In a later analysis, HLA-associated TCR beta chains showed more clonal expansion and lower generation probabilities than non-associated chains that were equally common. A further reported finding was that TCR beta sequences accurately predicted the HLA-A and HLA-B alleles for most subjects in the first cohort. Three of the identified cytomegalovirus-associated TCR beta chains were confirmed in vitro to be specific for cytomegalovirus antigens. Assigning TCR associations to individual alleles was difficult when HLA alleles, especially DR and DQ, strongly co-occurred. The cohort was sequenced for TCR beta chains only, and without alpha or paired-chain data the features that could be detected were limited. Because HLA typing was unavailable for some donors at each locus, only the typed subset was used in association tests. According to a later genetic analysis, donors in an Asian-associated ancestry cluster had fewer N-insertions in productive TCRs than the roughly 660-donor mean. The authors suggested that the approach could potentially be generalized to other disease states and immunological phenotypes. A total of 164 TCR beta chains were listed by the study as associated with cytomegalovirus. Broadly in line with IMGT annotations, most TCR beta V segments showed up in productive rearrangements about 90% or about 30% of the time in an earlier analysis of a few hundred of the donors. In both the original and validation cohorts, the classifier was reported to diagnose cytomegalovirus status with high specificity and sensitivity. Specific HLA alleles were associated with over 15,000 TCR beta sequences at a false discovery rate of 0.05 in a later analysis. Because counts were too low, seventeen rarely observed V segments, including chromosome 9 orphons, were excluded from the earlier analysis of around 640 of the donors. An association between a missense DCLRE1C variant and V-gene and J-gene trimming of TCR beta chains was found in a later genetic analysis and replicated in an independent cohort. Presence/absence analyses assumed roughly uniform sequencing depth across donors, an assumption that may not hold. Correlated functional status among segregating V segments might reflect linkage disequilibrium, but an unknown experimental factor could not be ruled out. Most TCR sequences were observed very rarely across donors, whereas some public TCRs were present in many individuals. For the cohort, immune exposure information was limited to CMV serostatus. Some IMGT-functional V segments, including TRBV6-2 and TRBV6-3, could not be told apart with the 87-base-pair reads, so those segments were excluded. In a later analysis, several top co-occurrence clusters were reported to appear linked to parvovirus B19, influenza, CMV and Epstein-Barr virus. In a later analysis, TCR association rates were found to vary across HLA loci, with the most associated TCRs seen for DRB1 alleles and the fewest for HLA-C alleles. A later analysis found that most CMV-associated TCR beta chains appeared HLA-restricted, with HLA associations seemingly driven largely by CMV exposure. A cluster of highly shared sequence variants was judged likely to be a technical artifact of the sequencing pipeline.

Library construction relied on the immunoSEQ multiplex PCR assay. For the multiplex PCR, a mixture combining 60 forward primers for TCR Vbeta segments and 13 reverse primers for TCR Jbeta segments was used. A multiplex PCR assay on genomic DNA amplified the CDR3 region of rearranged TCR beta genes. The Illumina HiSeq System was used to sequence the amplified TCR beta libraries as 87-base-pair reads. The original pipeline was this. A later analysis counted tens of millions of unique TCR beta chains across the 666 repertoires, and 9.5 million to 11 million of these chains were shared by at least two donors. To remove PCR and sequencing errors, raw reads were error-corrected and collapsed into unique sequences using a nearest-neighbor algorithm that merged closely related sequences. To assign V, D and J gene segments, CDR3 sequences were aligned to IMGT reference sequences. For a sequence to be retained, a match of at least six nucleotides to both a V gene segment and a J gene segment was required. Rearrangements were called productive when the CDR3 lacked stop codons and stayed in frame with V and J; all others were non-productive. Following IMGT convention, CDR3 was defined as the stretch from the second conserved V-encoded cysteine up to the conserved J-encoded phenylalanine. The earlier analysis of 587 of the donors excluded sequences that lacked an unambiguous match to a single V gene segment. In an earlier analysis of a few hundred of the donors, V segments were called functional above 56.7% productive rearrangements and were called segregating when the between-donor standard deviation exceeded 5%. A statistical classification framework was developed to diagnose cytomegalovirus status using the catalog of TCR beta chain sequences. A later analysis assigned V and J genes by comparing TCR nucleotide sequences with IMGT/GENE-DB human TR gene sequences. The TCRdist pipeline was used in a later analysis to assign CDR3 sequences and most-parsimonious VDJ recombination scenarios. A later analysis defined each TCR beta chain by its CDR3 amino acid sequence plus V-gene family, and excluded reads lacking a unique V-gene family. As a way to deal with suspected cross-contamination and a sequencing artifact, a later analysis dropped approximately 570 nucleotide sequences that were highly shared and had low generation probability. In a later analysis, a clonal expansion index was calculated for each public chain from normalized within-repertoire ranks of inferred template counts. A later analysis computed generation probabilities with a VDJ recombination model fitted to out-of-frame rearrangements, and checked the results against IGoR. In a later analysis, TCR-TCR, TCR-HLA and TCR-CMV co-occurrence was scored with hypergeometric tests, and a repertoire-size bias correction was applied to TCR pairs. A later analysis estimated false discovery rates by permuting HLA or CMV assignments 20 times. In a later analysis, co-occurring TCRs were grouped using DBSCAN, with TCRdist sequence similarity added in when clustering inside HLA-allele-positive subsets. For co-occurrence clustering, repertoires with fewer than 30,000 or more than 120,000 public chains were excluded, along with five repertoires with anomalous nucleotide sharing. TCRdb provides this immuneACCESS table in a form limited to in-frame rearrangements. Some clones are lacking; in checked studies, under half of them reflect an unresolved V gene, and why the rest are absent is not known. V, J and clone size are taken as reported in that table, and D and trimming were inferred from the DNA itself. The sample data list roughly 190,000 clones, and 79% of these were observed just once. The ten largest account for 2% to 2.5% of the sample.

This clonotype originated in a woman aged 50 to 60 in good health and CMV-seronegative. The sequenced sample was PBMCs. The sequence links TRBV18 to TRBJ1-4; TRBD1 is possibly the D segment (6 matching bases). The DNA sequence is TGTGCCAGCTCACACCAACAGGGAGAAAAACTGTTTTTT. It specifies CASSHQQGEKLFF.